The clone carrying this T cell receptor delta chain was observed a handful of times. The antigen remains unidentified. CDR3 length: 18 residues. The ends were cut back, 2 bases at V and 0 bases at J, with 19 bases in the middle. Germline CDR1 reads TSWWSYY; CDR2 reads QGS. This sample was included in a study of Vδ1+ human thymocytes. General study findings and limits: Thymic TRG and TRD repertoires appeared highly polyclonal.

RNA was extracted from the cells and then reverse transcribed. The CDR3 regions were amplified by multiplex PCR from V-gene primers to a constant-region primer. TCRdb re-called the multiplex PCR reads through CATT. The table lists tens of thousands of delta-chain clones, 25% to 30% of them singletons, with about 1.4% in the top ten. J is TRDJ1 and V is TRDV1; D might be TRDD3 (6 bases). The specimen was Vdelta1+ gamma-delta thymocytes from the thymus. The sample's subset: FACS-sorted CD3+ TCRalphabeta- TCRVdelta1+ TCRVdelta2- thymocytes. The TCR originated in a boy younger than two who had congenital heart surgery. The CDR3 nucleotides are TGTGCTCTTGGGGAAGCCACCCAGAGGGGGACGTACACCGATAAACTCATCTTT. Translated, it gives CALGEATQRGTYTDKLIF.